This T cell receptor beta chain came from a study of blood T cells in healthy people across ages. The use of a sample-barcoded 5' primer and a J-beta primer mix characterized a second PCR of about 6 to 12 cycles. Every molecule of cDNA carried a tag from a template-switch adaptor with 12 random nucleotides. CDR3-containing paired-end reads numbered at least 2.5 million in each sample. TCRdb passed the 5' RACE reads through MiXCR, listing each CDR3 protein once. The sample includes roughly 1.7 million distinct CDR3 sequences, roughly a third of them seen just once. The CDR3 totals 15 residues. V shed 3 bases and J shed 1 base, with 14 bases lying between them. The germline gives CDR1 SGHRS, CDR2 YFSETQ. The sample holds a few counts of this clonotype. What it recognizes is unknown. General observations from the study: It was held that the diversity estimates obtained from one million T cells were underestimates.

This TCR derives from a woman aged 25 to 39 in good health. This rearrangement joins TRBV5-1 to TRBJ2-7; D tentatively reads TRBD1 or TRBD2 (5 bases each). The sample consisted of blood. CDR3 DNA: TGCGCCAGCAGCTGGGACCCCCTTGTGTCCTACGAGCAGTACTTC. It translates to CASSWDPLVSYEQYF.